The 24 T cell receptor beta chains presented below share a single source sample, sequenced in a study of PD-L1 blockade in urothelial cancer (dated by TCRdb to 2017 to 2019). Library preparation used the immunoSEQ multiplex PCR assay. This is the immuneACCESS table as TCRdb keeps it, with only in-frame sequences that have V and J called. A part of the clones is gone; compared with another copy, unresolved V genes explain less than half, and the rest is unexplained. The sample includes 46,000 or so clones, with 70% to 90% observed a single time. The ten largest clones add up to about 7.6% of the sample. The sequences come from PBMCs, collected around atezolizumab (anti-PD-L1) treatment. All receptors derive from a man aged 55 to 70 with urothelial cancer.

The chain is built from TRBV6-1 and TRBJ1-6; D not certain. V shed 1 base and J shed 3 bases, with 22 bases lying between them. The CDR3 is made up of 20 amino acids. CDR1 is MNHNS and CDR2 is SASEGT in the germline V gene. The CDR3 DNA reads TGTGCCAGCAGTGAAGGGCGATCGGCCCCGCTACGAGGCTATAATTCACCCCTCCACTTT. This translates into CASSEGRSAPLRGYNSPLHF.

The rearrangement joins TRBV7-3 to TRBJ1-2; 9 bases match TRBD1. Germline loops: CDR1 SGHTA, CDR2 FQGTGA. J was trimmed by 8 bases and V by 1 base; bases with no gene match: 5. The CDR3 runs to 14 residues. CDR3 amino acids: CASSLRPGQGGYTF. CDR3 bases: TGTGCCAGCAGCTTAAGGCCGGGACAGGGAGGCTACACCTTC. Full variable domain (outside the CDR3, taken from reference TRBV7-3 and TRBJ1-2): GAGVSQTPSNKVTEKGKYVELRCDPISGHTALYWYRQSLGQGPEFLIYFQGTGAADDSGLPNDRFFAVRPEGSVSTLKIQRTERGDSAVYLCASSLRPGQGGYTFGSGTRLTVV.

The CDR3 DNA reads as TGTGCCTGGAGTTCCTCAGGTCGAATTCAGCCCCAGCATTTT. This translates into CAWSSSGRIQPQHF. V and J are TRBV30 and TRBJ1-5; D gene ambiguous. This CDR3 has 14 amino acids. Trimming stripped 2 bases from V and 6 bases from J, with 14 bases between. The germline V gene encodes CDR1 GTSNPN and CDR2 SVGIG (reference sequence).

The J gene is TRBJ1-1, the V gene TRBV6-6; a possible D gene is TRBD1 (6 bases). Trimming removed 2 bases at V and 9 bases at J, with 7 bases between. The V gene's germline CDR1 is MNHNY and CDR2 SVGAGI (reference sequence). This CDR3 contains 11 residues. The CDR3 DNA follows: TGTGCCAGCAGTTACCAGGGGAAAGCTTTCTTT. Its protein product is CASSYQGKAFF.

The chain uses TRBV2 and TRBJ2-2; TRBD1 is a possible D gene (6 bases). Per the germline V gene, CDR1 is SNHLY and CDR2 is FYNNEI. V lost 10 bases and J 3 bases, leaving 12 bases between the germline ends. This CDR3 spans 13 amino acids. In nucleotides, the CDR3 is TGTGCCAAAAAAGGGGGAGACACCGGGGAGCTGTTTTTT. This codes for CAKKGGDTGELFF.

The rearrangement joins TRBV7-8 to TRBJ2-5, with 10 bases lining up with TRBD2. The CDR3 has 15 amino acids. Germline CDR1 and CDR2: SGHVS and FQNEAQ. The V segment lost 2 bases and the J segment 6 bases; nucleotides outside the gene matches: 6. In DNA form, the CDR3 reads TGTGCCAGCAGCTTATTAGCGGGGGGATCAAAGACCCAGTACTTC. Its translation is CASSLLAGGSKTQYF.

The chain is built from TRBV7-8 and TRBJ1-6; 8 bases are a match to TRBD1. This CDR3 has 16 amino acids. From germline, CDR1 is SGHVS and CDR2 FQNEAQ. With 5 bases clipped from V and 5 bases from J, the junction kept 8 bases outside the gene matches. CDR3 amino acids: CASSRSGGANNSPLHF. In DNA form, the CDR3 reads TGTGCCAGCAGCCGTTCAGGGGGCGCAAATAATTCACCCCTCCACTTT.

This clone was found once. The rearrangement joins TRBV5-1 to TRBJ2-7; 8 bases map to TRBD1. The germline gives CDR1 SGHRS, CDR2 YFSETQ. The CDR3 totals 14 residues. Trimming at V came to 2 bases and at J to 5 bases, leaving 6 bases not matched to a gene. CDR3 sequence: CASSFWTGQDEQYF. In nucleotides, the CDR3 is TGCGCCAGCAGCTTTTGGACAGGGCAGGACGAGCAGTACTTC.

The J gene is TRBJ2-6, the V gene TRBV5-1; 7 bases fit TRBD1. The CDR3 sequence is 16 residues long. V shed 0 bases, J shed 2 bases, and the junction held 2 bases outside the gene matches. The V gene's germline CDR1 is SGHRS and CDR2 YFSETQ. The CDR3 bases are TGCGCCAGCAGCTTGGCAGGGGGAGCTGGGGCCAACGTCCTGACTTTC. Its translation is CASSLAGGAGANVLTF. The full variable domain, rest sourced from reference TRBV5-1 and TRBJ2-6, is KAGVTQTPRYLIKTRGQQVTLSCSPISGHRSVSWYQQTPGQGLQFLFEYFSETQRNKGNFPGRFSGRQFSNSRSEMNVSTLELGDSALYLCASSLAGGAGANVLTFGAGSRLTVL.

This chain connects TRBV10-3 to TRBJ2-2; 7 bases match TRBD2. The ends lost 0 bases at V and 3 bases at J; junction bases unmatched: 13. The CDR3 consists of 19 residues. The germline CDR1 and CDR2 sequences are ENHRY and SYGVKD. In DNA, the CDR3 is TGTGCCATCAGTGAGTCGAGCCCTAGCGGAGTGGCAGACACCGGGGAGCTGTTTTTT. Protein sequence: CAISESSPSGVADTGELFF.

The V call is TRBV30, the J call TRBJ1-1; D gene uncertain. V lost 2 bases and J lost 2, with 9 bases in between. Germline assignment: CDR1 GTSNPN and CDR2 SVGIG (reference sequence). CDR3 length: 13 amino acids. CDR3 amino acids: CAWSKSTNTEAFF. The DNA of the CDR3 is TGTGCCTGGAGTAAGTCCACTAACACTGAAGCTTTCTTT.

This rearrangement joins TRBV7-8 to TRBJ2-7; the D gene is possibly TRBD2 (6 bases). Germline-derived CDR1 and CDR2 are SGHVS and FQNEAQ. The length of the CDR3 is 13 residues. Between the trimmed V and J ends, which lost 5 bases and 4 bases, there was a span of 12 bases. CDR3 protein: CASSPPGGYEQYF. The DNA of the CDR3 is TGTGCCAGCAGCCCCCCCGGGGGATACGAGCAGTACTTC. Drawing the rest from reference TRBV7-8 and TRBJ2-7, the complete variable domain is GAGVSQSPRYKVAKRGQDVALRCDPISGHVSLFWYQQALGQGPEFLTYFQNEAQLDKSGLPSDRFFAERPEGSVSTLKIQRTQQEDSAVYLCASSPPGGYEQYFGPGTRLTVT.

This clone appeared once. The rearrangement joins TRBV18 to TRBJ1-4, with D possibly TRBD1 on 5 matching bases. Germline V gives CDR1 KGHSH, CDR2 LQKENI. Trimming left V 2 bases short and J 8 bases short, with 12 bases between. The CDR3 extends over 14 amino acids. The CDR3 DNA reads TGTGCCAGCTCACCAAGCCAGGGCCCCGAAAAACTGTTTTTT. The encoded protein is CASSPSQGPEKLFF.

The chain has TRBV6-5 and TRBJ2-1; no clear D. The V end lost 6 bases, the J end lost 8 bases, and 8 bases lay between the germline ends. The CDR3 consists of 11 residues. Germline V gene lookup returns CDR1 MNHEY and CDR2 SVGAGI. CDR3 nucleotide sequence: TGTGCCAGCAGCCGGTACGATGAGCAGTTCTTC. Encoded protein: CASSRYDEQFF.

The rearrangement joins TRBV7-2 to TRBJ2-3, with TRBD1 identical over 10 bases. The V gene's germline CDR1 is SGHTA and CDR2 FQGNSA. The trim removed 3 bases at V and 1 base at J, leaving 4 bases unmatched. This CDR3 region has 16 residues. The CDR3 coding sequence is TGTGCCAGCAGCTTTGGGACAGGGGCCGGCACAGATACGCAGTATTTT. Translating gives CASSFGTGAGTDTQYF.

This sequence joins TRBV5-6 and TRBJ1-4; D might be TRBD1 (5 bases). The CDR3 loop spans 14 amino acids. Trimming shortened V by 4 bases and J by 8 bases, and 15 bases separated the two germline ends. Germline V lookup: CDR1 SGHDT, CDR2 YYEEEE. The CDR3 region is CASSRGLNREKLFF. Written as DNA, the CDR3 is TGTGCCAGCAGCCGGGGGTTGAATCGGGAAAAACTGTTTTTT.

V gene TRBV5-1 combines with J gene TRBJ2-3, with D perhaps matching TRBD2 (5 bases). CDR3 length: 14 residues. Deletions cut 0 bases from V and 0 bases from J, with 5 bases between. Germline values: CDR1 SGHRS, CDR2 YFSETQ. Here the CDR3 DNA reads TGCGCCAGCAGCTTGGCGGGGAGCACAGATACGCAGTATTTT. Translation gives CASSLAGSTDTQYF.

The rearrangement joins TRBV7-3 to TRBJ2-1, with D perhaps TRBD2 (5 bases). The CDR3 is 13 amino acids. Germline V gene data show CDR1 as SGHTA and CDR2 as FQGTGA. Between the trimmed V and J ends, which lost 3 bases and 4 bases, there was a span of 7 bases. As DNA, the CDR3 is TGTGCCAGCAGCTTCAGCGGATACAATGAGCAGTTCTTC. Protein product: CASSFSGYNEQFF.

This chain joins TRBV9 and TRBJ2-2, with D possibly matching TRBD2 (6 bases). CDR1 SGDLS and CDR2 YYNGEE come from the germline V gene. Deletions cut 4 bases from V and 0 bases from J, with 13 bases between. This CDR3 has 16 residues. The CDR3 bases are TGTGCCAGCAGCCCCACCGGGACTTCGAACACCGGGGAGCTGTTTTTT. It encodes CASSPTGTSNTGELFF.

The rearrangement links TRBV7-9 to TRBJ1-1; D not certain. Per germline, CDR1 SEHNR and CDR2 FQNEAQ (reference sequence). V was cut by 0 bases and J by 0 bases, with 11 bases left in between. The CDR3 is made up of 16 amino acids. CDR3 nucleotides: TGTGCCAGCAGCTTAGCGCGGGGTTATTTGAACACTGAAGCTTTCTTT. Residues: CASSLARGYLNTEAFF. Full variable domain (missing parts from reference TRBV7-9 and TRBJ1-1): DTGVSQNPRHKITKRGQNVTFRCDPISEHNRLYWYRQTLGQGPEFLTYFQNEAQLEKSRLLSDRFSAERPKGSFSTLEIQRTEQGDSAMYLCASSLARGYLNTEAFFGQGTRLTVV.

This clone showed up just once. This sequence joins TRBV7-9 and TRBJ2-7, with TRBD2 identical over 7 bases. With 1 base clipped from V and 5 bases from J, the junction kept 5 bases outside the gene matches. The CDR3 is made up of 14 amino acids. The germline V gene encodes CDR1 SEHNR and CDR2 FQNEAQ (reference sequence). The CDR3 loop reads CASSLVGGFDEQYF. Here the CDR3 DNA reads TGTGCCAGCAGCTTAGTCGGGGGGTTCGACGAGCAGTACTTC.

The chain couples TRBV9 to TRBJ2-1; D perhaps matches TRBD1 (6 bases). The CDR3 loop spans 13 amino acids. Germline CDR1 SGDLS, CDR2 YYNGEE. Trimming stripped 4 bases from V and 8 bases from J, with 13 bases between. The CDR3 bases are TGTGCCAGCAGCCCCACAGGGCAGGATGAGCAGTTCTTC. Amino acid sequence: CASSPTGQDEQFF. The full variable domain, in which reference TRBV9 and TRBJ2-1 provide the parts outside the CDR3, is DSGVTQTPKHLITATGQRVTLRCSPRSGDLSVYWYQQSLDQGLQFLIQYYNGEERAKGNILERFSAQQFPDLHSELNLSSLELGDSALYFCASSPTGQDEQFFGPGTRLTVL.

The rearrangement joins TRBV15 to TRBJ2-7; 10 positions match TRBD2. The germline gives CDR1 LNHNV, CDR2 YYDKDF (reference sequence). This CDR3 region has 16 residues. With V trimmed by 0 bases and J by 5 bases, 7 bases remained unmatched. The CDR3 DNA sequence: TGTGCCACCAGCAGAGATCGTAGCGGGGGGCGCGACGAGCAGTACTTC. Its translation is CATSRDRSGGRDEQYF.

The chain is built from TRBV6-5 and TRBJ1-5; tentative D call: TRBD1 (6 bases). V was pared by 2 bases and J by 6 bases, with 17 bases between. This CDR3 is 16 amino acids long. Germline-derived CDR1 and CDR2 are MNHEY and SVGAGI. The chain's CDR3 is CASSYKYGGLGQPQHF. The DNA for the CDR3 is TGTGCCAGCAGTTACAAATACGGGGGGCTAGGTCAGCCCCAGCATTTT.